This T cell receptor beta chain was profiled in a study of cytotoxic CD8 clonotypes in ibrutinib-treated CLL. This clone came up a few times. TCRdb keeps only in-frame clones here, not all; method: immunoSEQ multiplex PCR. The sample comprises 45,000 to 50,000 clones, 53% of which are singletons, and 30% to 35% rests with the top ten. V was shortened by 0 bases and J by 3 bases, with 12 bases between the two germline ends. Germline-derived CDR1 and CDR2 are SQVTM and ANQGSEA. The length of the CDR3 is 15 residues. This rearrangement joins TRBV29-1 to TRBJ1-3; the D gene is possibly TRBD1 (5 bases). The sequence was collected from a human donor with chronic lymphocytic leukemia. Here the sequenced sample was PBMCs, taken after 12 months of ibrutinib treatment. Here the CDR3 reads CSVEDSTGHGNTIYF. The DNA of the CDR3 is TGCAGCGTTGAAGACTCTACGGGGCATGGAAACACCATATATTTT.